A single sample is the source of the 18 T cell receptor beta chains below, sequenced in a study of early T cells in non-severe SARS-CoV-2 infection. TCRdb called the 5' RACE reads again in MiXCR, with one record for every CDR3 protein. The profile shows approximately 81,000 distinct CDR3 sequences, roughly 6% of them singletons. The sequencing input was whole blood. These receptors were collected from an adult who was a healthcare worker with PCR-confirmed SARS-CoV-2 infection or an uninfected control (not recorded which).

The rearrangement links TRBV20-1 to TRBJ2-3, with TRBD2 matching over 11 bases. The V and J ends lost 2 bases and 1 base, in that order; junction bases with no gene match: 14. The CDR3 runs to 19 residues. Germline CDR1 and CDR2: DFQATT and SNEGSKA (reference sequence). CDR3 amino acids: CSARSPLAGETYGTDTQYF. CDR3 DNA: TGCAGTGCTAGATCCCCACTAGCGGGAGAGACCTATGGCACAGATACGCAGTATTTT.

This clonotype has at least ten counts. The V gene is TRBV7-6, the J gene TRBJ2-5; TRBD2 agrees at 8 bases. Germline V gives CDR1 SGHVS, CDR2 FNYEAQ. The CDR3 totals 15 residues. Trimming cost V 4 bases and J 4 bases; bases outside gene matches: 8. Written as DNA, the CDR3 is TGTGCCAGCAGCTCCGGGGGGGCCCGAGGAGAGACCCAGTACTTC. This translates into CASSSGGARGETQYF.

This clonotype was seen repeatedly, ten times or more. Written as DNA, the CDR3 is TGTGCCAGCAGCGCCTACACTAGCGGGGGGGCGAAAGAGCAGTTCTTC. This encodes CASSAYTSGGAKEQFF. This rearrangement joins TRBV9 to TRBJ2-1; 13 bases fit TRBD2. The trim removed 3 bases at V and 10 bases at J, leaving 10 bases unmatched. CDR3 length: 16 residues. Germline CDR1 and CDR2: SGDLS and YYNGEE. Complete variable domain (other parts from reference TRBV9 and TRBJ2-1): DSGVTQTPKHLITATGQRVTLRCSPRSGDLSVYWYQQSLDQGLQFLIQYYNGEERAKGNILERFSAQQFPDLHSELNLSSLELGDSALYFCASSAYTSGGAKEQFFGPGTRLTVL.

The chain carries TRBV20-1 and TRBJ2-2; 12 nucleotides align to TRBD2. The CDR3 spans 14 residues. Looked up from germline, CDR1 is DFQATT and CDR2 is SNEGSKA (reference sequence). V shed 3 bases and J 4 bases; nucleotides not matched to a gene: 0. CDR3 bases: TGCAGTGCTAGGGGACTAGCGGGCACCGGGGAGCTGTTTTTT. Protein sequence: CSARGLAGTGELFF.

The CDR3 is CASSYSKRSNQPQHF. CDR3 coding DNA: TGTGCCAGCAGTTACTCGAAGCGCAGCAATCAGCCCCAGCATTTT. This chain connects TRBV6-5 to TRBJ1-5; unclear D gene. V was clipped by 0 bases and J by 1 base, with 7 bases between them. Germline CDR1 MNHEY, CDR2 SVGAGI. CDR3 size: 15 residues.

CDR3 residues: CASSRLAGGQITDTQYF. Written as DNA, the CDR3 is TGTGCCAGCAGCCGACTAGCGGGGGGGCAGATCACAGATACGCAGTATTTT. The chain carries TRBV7-2 and TRBJ2-3; 14 bases align to TRBD2. CDR3 length: 17 residues. The germline CDR1 and CDR2 sequences are SGHTA and FQGNSA. V was clipped by 5 bases and J by 2 bases; unmatched bases: 6. Using reference TRBV7-2 and TRBJ2-3 for the parts outside the CDR3, the full variable domain is GAGVSQSPSNKVTEKGKDVELRCDPISGHTALYWYRQSLGQGLEFLIYFQGNSAPDKSGLPSDRFSAERTGGSVSTLTIQRTQQEDSAVYLCASSRLAGGQITDTQYFGPGTRLTVL.

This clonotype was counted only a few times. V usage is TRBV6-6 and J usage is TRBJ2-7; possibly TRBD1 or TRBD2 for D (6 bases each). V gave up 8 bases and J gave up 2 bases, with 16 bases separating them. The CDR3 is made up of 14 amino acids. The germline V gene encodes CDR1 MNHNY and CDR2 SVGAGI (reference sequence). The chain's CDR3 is CASGLGGSTYEQYF. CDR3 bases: TGTGCCAGCGGGCTAGGGGGGTCTACCTACGAGCAGTACTTC.

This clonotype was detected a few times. CDR3 nucleotides: TGTGCCAGCAGATCTGACAGGGCATCCTACAATGAGCAGTTCTTC. Its protein is CASRSDRASYNEQFF. The V and J genes are TRBV7-8 and TRBJ2-1; 7 bases are a match to TRBD1. The CDR3 length is 15 residues. The germline gives CDR1 SGHVS, CDR2 FQNEAQ. The trim removed 6 bases at V and 1 base at J, leaving 6 bases unmatched.

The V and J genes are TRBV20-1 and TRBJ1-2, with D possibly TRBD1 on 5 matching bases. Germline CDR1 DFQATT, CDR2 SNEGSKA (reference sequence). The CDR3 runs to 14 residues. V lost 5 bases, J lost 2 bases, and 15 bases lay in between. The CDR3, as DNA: TGCAGTGCTCTCCGGGACCCAGGAAACTATGGCTACACCTTC. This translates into CSALRDPGNYGYTF.

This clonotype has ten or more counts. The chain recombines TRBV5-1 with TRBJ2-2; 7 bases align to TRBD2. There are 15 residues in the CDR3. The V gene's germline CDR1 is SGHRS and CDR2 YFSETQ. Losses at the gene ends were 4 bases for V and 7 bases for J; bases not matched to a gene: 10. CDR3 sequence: CASSRIGREGGELFF. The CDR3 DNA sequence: TGCGCCAGCAGCCGGATCGGAAGGGAGGGCGGGGAGCTGTTTTTT.

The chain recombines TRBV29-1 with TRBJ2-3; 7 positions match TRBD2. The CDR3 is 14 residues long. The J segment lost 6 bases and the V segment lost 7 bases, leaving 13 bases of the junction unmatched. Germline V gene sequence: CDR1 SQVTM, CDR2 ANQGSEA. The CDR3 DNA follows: TGCAGCGGAAAAACGGGAGGATCGATGGATACGCAGTATTTT. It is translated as CSGKTGGSMDTQYF.

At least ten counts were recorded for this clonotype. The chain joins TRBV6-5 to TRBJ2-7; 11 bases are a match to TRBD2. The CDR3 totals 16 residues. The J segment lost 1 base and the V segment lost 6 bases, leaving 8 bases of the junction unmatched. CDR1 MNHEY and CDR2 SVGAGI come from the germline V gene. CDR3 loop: CASRRLTSGSSYEQYF. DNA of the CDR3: TGTGCCAGCAGACGACTAACTAGCGGGAGTTCCTACGAGCAGTACTTC.

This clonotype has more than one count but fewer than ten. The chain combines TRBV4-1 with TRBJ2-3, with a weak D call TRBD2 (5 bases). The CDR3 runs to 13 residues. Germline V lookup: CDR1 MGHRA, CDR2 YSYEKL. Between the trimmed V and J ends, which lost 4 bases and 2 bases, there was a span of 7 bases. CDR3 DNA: TGCGCCAGCAGCCGGACTTACACAGATACGCAGTATTTT. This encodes CASSRTYTDTQYF.

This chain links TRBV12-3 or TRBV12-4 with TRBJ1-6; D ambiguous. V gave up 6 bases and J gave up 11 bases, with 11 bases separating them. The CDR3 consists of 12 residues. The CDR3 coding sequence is TGTGCCAGCAGCAGAGATCAGACACCCCTCCACTTT. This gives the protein CASSRDQTPLHF.

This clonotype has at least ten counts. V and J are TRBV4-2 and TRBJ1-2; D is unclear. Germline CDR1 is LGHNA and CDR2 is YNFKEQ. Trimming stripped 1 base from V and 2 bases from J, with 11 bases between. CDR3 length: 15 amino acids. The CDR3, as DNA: TGTGCCAGCAGCCAAGGACCCGAGGCCAACTATGGCTACACCTTC. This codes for CASSQGPEANYGYTF.

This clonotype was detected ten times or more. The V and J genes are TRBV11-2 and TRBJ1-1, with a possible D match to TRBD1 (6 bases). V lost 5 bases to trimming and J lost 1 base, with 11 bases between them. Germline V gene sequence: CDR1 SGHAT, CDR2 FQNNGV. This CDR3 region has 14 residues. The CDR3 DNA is TGTGCCAGCAGCAAACTGACAGGGAACACTGAAGCTTTCTTT. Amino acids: CASSKLTGNTEAFF.

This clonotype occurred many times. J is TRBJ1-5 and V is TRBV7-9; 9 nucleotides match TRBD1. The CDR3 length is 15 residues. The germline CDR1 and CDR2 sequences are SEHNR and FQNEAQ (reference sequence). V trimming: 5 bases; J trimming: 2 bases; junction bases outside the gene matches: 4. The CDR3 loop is CASSTGQGGNQPQHF. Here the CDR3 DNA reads TGTGCCAGCAGCACGGGACAGGGAGGCAATCAGCCCCAGCATTTT.

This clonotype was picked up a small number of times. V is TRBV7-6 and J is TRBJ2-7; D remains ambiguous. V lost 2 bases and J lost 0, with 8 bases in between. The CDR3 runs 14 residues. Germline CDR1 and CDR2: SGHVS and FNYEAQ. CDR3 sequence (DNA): TGTGCCAGCAGCTTAAATACCAACTCCTACGAGCAGTACTTC. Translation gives CASSLNTNSYEQYF.